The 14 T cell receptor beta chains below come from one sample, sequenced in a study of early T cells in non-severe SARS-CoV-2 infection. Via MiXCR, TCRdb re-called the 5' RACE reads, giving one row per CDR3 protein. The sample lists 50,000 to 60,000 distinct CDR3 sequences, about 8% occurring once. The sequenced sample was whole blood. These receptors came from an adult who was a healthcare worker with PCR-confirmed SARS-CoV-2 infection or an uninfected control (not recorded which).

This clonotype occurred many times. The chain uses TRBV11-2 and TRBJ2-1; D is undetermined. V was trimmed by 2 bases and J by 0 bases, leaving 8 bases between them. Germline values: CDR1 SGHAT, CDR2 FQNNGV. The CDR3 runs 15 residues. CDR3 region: CASSLTSASYNEQFF. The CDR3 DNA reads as TGTGCCAGCAGCTTAACCAGCGCCTCCTACAATGAGCAGTTCTTC.

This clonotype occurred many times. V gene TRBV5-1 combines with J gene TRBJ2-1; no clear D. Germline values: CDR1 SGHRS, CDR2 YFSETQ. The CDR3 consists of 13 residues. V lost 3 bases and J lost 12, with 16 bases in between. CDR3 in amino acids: CASSSRTDPSQFF. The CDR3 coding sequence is TGCGCCAGCAGCTCTCGAACAGATCCCTCGCAGTTCTTC.

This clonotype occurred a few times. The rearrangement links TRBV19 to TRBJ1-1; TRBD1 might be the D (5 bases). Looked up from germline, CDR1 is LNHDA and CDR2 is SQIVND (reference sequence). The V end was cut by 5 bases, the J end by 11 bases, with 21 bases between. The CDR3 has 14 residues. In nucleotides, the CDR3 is TGTGCCAGTAGTGAAAGGGACGTGGGGAGGTTGGCTTTCTTT. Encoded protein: CASSERDVGRLAFF.

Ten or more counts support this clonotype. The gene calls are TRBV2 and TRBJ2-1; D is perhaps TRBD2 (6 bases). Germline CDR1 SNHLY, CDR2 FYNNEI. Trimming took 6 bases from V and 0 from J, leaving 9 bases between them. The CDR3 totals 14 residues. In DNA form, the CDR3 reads TGTGCCAGCAGGGGACTGACCTCCTACAATGAGCAGTTCTTC. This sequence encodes CASRGLTSYNEQFF.

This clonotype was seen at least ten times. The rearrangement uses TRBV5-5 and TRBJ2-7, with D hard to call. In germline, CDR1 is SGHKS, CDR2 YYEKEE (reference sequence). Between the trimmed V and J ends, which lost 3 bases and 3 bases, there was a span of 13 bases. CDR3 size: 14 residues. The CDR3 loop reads CASSSTGSNYEQYF. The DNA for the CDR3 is TGTGCCAGCAGCTCGACCGGGTCGAACTACGAGCAGTACTTC.

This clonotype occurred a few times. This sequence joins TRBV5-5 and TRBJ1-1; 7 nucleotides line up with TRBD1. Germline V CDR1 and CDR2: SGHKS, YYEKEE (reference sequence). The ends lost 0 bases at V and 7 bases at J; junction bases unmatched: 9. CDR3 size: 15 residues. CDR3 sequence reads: CASSLAPQGRIEAFF. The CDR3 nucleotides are TGTGCCAGCAGCTTGGCCCCACAGGGGAGGATTGAAGCTTTCTTT.

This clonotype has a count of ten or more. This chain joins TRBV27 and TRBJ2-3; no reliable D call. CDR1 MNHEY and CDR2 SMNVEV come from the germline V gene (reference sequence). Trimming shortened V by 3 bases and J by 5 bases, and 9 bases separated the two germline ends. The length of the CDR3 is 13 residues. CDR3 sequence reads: CASSFGVGDTQYF. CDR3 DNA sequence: TGTGCCAGCAGTTTTGGGGTAGGAGATACGCAGTATTTT.

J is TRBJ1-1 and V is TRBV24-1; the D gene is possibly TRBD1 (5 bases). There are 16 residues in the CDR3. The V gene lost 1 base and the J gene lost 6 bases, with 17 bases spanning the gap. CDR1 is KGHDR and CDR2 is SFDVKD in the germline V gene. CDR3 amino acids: CATSDFEGLLIPEAFF. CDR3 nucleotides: TGTGCCACCAGTGATTTTGAGGGACTACTGATCCCTGAAGCTTTCTTT.

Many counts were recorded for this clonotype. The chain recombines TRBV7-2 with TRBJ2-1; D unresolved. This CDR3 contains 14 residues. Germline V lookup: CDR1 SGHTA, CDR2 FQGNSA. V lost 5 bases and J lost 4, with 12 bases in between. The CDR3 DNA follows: TGTGCCAGCAGCCAACTGCCCGGATACAATGAGCAGTTCTTC. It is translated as CASSQLPGYNEQFF.

CDR3 nucleotides: TGTGCCAGCAGCCAGGCCGGGACGGATTACACAGATACGCAGTATTTT. Amino acids: CASSQAGTDYTDTQYF. The V call is TRBV3-1, the J call TRBJ2-3; TRBD1 or TRBD2 may be the D gene (5 bases each). The CDR3 is made up of 16 amino acids. V was cut by 3 bases and J by 2 bases, with 15 bases left in between. Germline CDR1 is LGHDT and CDR2 is YNNKEL (reference sequence).

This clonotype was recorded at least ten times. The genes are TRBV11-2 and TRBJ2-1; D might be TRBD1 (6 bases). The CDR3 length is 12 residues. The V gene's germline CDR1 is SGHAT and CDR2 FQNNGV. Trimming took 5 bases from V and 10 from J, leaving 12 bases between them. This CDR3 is CASSGGPSEQFF. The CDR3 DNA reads TGTGCCAGCAGCGGGGGCCCCTCCGAGCAGTTCTTC. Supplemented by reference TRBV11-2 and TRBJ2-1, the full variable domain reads EAGVAQSPRYKIIEKRQSVAFWCNPISGHATLYWYQQILGQGPKLLIQFQNNGVVDDSQLPKDRFSAERLKGVDSTLKIQPAKLEDSAVYLCASSGGPSEQFFGPGTRLTVL.

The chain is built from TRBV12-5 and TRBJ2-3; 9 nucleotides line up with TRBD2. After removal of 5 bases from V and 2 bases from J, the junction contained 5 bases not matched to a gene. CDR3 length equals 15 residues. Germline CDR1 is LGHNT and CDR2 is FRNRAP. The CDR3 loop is CASGPGTSFTDTQYF. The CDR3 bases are TGTGCTAGTGGTCCAGGGACTAGCTTCACAGATACGCAGTATTTT.

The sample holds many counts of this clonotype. The CDR3, as DNA: TGTGCCAGTAGTCCCGGGACAGGGGCTAATCAGCCCCAGCATTTT. It translates to CASSPGTGANQPQHF. The chain employs TRBV19 and TRBJ1-5, with 10 bases identical to TRBD1. The germline gives CDR1 LNHDA, CDR2 SQIVND (reference sequence). The V segment lost 5 bases and the J segment 4 bases; nucleotides outside the gene matches: 5. This CDR3 has 15 amino acids.

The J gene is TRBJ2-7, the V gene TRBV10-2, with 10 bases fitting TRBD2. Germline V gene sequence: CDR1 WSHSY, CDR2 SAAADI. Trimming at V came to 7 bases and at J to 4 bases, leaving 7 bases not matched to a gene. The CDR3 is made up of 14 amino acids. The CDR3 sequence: CASTEGTSVYEQYF. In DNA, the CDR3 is TGCGCCAGCACCGAGGGGACTAGCGTTTACGAGCAGTACTTC.